This entry is about one T cell receptor beta chain. Its matching antigen is unknown. The CDR3 length is 17 residues. Trimming cost V 3 bases and J 1 base, with 13 bases left between them. Germline V gives CDR1 MGHRA, CDR2 YSYEKL. The entry originates in a study of T cell responses to AZD1222 COVID-19 vaccine. General observations from the study: Mapped onto spike, vaccine-associated CD4 TCRs spanned it and were dominant at 160-218 and 743-854. Repertoire sampling was restricted to post-peak T cell response timepoints. Epitopes outside B.1.351 and B.1.1.7 mutated regions reportedly drew nearly half of spike TCRs. Receipt of two AZD1222 doses was followed by a rise in Spike-specific TCR breadth and depth.

Assay: immunoSEQ multiplex PCR; the TCRdb copy retains only in-frame clones and omits some. The sample carries roughly 250,000 clones, 85% to 95% recorded once. The sequence came from an adult in good health. The sequencing here drew on peripheral blood, taken on day 0 of AZD1222 vaccination. The chain recombines TRBV4-1 with TRBJ2-6; TRBD1 might be the D (6 bases). The chain's CDR3 is CASSQGQVRSGANVLTF. CDR3 sequence (DNA): TGCGCCAGCAGCCAGGGACAAGTCCGGTCTGGGGCCAACGTCCTGACTTTC.